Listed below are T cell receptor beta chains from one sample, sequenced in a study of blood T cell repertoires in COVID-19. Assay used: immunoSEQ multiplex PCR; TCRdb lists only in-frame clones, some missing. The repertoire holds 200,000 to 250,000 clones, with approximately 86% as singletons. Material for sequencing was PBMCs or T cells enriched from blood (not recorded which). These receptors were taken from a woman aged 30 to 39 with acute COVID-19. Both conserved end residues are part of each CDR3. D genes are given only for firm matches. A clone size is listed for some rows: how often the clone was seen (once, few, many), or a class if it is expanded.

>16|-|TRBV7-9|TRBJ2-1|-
TGTGCCAGCAGCTTAGTTCCGAGGGTCCTTCTGAATGAGCAGTTCTTC
CASSLVPRVLLNEQFF
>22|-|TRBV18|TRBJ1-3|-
TGTGCCAGCTCACCACTCTCTGGACAGTCATACCCAAGGGAAAGTTCTGGAAACACCATATATTTT
CASSPLSGQSYPRESSGNTIYF
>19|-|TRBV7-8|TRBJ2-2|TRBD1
TGTGCCAGCAGCGGAAGAGCCGTTCGGACAGGGGGTCGGACCGGGGAGCTGTTTTTT
CASSGRAVRTGGRTGELFF
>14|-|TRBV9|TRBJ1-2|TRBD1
TGTGCCAGCAGCGTAGGGGACAGGGTTCTTGGCTACACCTTC
CASSVGDRVLGYTF
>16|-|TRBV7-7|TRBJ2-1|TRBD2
TGTGCTAGCAGCCAACGAACTAGCGGAGGTTTCAATGAGCAGTTCTTC
CASSQRTSGGFNEQFF
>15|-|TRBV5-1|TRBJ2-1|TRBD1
TGCGCCAGCAGCCTAAACCCGGGACAGACCAATGAGCAGTTCTTC
CASSLNPGQTNEQFF
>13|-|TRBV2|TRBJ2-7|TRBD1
TGTGCCAGCAGTGGAGGGGGCGGGTACGAGCAGTACTTC
CASSGGGGYEQYF
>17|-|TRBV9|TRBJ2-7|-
TGTGCCAGCAGCCCCGAAGGCTTTCTGGCGGGATACTACGAGCAGTACTTC
CASSPEGFLAGYYEQYF
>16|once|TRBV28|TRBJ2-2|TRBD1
TGTGCCAGCAGTCCATCCGGGACAGGGGGGACCGGGGAGCTGTTTTTT
CASSPSGTGGTGELFF
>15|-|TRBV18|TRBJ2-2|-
TGTGCCAGCTCACCACCCAACAGGTTCACCGGGGAGCTGTTTTTT
CASSPPNRFTGELFF
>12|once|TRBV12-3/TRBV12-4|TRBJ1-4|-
TGTGCCAGCAGCTCAGAGGGTGAAAAACTGTTTTTT
CASSSEGEKLFF
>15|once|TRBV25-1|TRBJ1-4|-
TGTGCCAGCAGTGAATATCGCGGGACGGGAGAAAAACTGTTTTTT
CASSEYRGTGEKLFF
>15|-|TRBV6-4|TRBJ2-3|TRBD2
TGTGCCAGACTAGCGGGAGGGCCTTTAACAGATACGCAGTATTTT
CARLAGGPLTDTQYF
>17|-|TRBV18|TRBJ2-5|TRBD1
TGTGCCAGCTCACGAAACGCCCGGGACAGCGGACAAGAGACCCAGTACTTC
CASSRNARDSGQETQYF
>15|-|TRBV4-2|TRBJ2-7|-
TGTGCCAGCAGCCAAGAGCTCCGACAGGACTACGAGCAGTACTTC
CASSQELRQDYEQYF
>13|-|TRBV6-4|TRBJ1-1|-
TGTGCCAGCAGTGACTCCCCCTACACTGAAGCTTTCTTT
CASSDSPYTEAFF
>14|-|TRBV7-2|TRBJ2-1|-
TGTGCCAGCAGCAATAGCATGTCCGGGAATGAGCAGTTCTTC
CASSNSMSGNEQFF
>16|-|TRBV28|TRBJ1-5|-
TGTGCCAGCAGTCCGACTTGGGGGCTCAGCAATCAGCCCCAGCATTTT
CASSPTWGLSNQPQHF
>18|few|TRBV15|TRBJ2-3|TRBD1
TGTGCCACCAGCAGAGAACTTTGGGCAGGGGGCATCACAGATACGCAGTATTTT
CATSRELWAGGITDTQYF
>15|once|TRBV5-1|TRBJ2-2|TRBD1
TGCGCCAGCAGCTTGGACAGGGGTGGGTCCGGGGAGCTGTTTTTT
CASSLDRGGSGELFF